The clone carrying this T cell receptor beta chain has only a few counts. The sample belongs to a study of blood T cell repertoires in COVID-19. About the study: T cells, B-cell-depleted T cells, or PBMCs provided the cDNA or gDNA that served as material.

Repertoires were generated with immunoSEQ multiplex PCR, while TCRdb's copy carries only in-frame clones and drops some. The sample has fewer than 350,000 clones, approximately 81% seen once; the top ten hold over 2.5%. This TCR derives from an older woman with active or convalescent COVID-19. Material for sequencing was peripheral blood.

The CDR3 here is CASSLASGYNEQFF. In nucleotides, the CDR3 is TGTGCCAGCAGCTTAGCTAGCGGGTACAATGAGCAGTTCTTC. The rearrangement uses TRBV5-4 and TRBJ2-1, with 8 bases identical to TRBD2. The CDR3 has 14 residues. The junction had 2 bases not matched to a gene; V was cut back by 2 bases and J by 4 bases. CDR1 and CDR2 from the germline V gene are SGHNT and YYREEE (reference sequence).